This TCR beta chain was observed in a study of blood T cell repertoires in COVID-19. On the study more broadly: The United States, Italy and Spain were the sources of the acute and convalescent COVID-19 samples. T cells, B-cell-depleted T cells, or PBMCs supplied cDNA or gDNA.

Sequenced by immunoSEQ multiplex PCR; TCRdb stores in-frame clones only, minus some. This table has 150,000 to 200,000 clones, around 93% appearing once. Germline V CDR1 and CDR2: SGHRS, YFSETQ. Trimming removed 1 base from V and 3 bases from J, with 7 bases in between. The CDR3 loop spans 13 amino acids. Enrollment of patients from Seattle took place during active infection, with longitudinal follow-up. This chain uses TRBV5-1 with TRBJ1-1; D is uncertain. The sample was peripheral blood. The receptor was derived from a man aged 30 to 39 with COVID-19, enrolled during active disease. CDR3 loop: CASSLTSDTEAFF. DNA for the CDR3: TGCGCCAGCAGCTTGACGAGCGACACTGAAGCTTTCTTT.